The present TCR beta chain was sequenced within a study of T-cell memory formation after mild COVID-19. The study's findings and limits: CD4+ contracting clones lay mainly in CM and EM, CD8+ ones in EMRA. Day 15 to 85 contractors were CD4/CD8 balanced; later expanders leaned CD4+.

To note about this clonotype: Its antigen is not known.

Constant-segment-primed 5'RACE gave TCR alpha and TCR beta cDNA libraries with sample barcodes and UMIs. TCRdb passed the 5' RACE reads through MiXCR, listing each CDR3 protein once. The sample lists around 410,000 distinct CDR3 sequences; roughly a quarter were seen once. The CDR3 covers 11 residues. The V and J ends lost 7 bases and 9 bases respectively, with 10 bases between them. The chain employs TRBV12-3 or TRBV12-4 and TRBJ2-4; perhaps TRBD2 as D (5 bases). The source is an adult woman who had mild COVID-19 (a few samples of this study predate the infection). Cell type and time point are not known. The sample consisted of PBMCs or a T cell subset sorted from them (not recorded which). CDR3 loop: CASTGRGIQYF. The DNA for the CDR3 is TGTGCCAGCACTGGTCGGGGCATTCAGTACTTC.